Listed here are 30 T cell receptor beta chains from one sample, sequenced in a study of blood T cell repertoires in COVID-19. Method: immunoSEQ multiplex PCR; TCRdb's copy keeps in-frame clones and lacks some. The sample has roughly 140,000 clones; approximately 82% are singletons. Source material: peripheral blood. The source of these receptors is a woman in her forties or fifties in a cohort sampled during active or convalescent COVID-19.

The V gene is TRBV12-1, the J gene TRBJ1-1; TRBD1 was called by the table and not checked on the DNA. TRBV12-1 is given as a pseudogene. The CDR3 has 10 amino acids. The chain's CDR3 is CASSSHRAFF. The CDR3 nucleotides read TGTGCCAGCAGCTCCCACAGAGCTTTCTTT.

This chain joins TRBV7-3 and TRBJ2-2; 8 nucleotides line up with TRBD2. V dropped 4 bases and J dropped 6; count of bases not matched to a gene: 16. Germline CDR1 reads SGHTA; CDR2 reads FQGTGA. The CDR3 runs 18 residues. CDR3 sequence: CASSSFTGGPFVAGELFF. The CDR3 bases are TGTGCCAGCAGCTCCTTTACGGGGGGGCCCTTCGTAGCCGGGGAGCTGTTTTTT.

This rearrangement joins TRBV12-5 to TRBJ1-5, with 9 bases fitting TRBD1. The V and J ends lost 1 base and 4 bases, in that order; junction bases with no gene match: 8. The CDR3 is 17 residues long. In germline, CDR1 is LGHNT, CDR2 FRNRAP. The CDR3 coding sequence is TGTGCTAGTGGTTTGGCGAAACAGGGGGCCCTGAATCAGCCCCAGCATTTT. Amino acid sequence: CASGLAKQGALNQPQHF.

J is TRBJ1-1 and V is TRBV20-1, with a tentative D call TRBD1 (5 bases). V was cut by 6 bases and J by 0 bases, with 5 bases left in between. In germline, CDR1 is DFQATT, CDR2 SNEGSKA (reference sequence). CDR3 length equals 11 residues. As DNA, the CDR3 is TGCAGTGCAGGGGTGAACACTGAAGCTTTCTTT. It codes for CSAGVNTEAFF.

V and J are TRBV30 and TRBJ2-1; possibly TRBD2 for D (5 bases). Germline V gene data show CDR1 as GTSNPN and CDR2 as SVGIG (reference sequence). V was pared by 0 bases and J by 1 base, with 16 bases between. The CDR3 has 17 residues. Here the CDR3 reads CAWSVPRTPGSYNEQFF. The CDR3 bases are TGTGCCTGGAGTGTACCCAGGACCCCGGGGTCCTACAATGAGCAGTTCTTC. The full variable domain, completed using reference TRBV30 and TRBJ2-1, is SQTIHQWPATLVQPVGSPLSLECTVEGTSNPNLYWYRQAAGRGLQLLFYSVGIGQISSEVPQNLSASRPQDRQFILSSKKLLLSDSGFYLCAWSVPRTPGSYNEQFFGPGTRLTVL.

This rearrangement joins TRBV29-1 to TRBJ2-7; no clear D gene. Germline CDR1 is SQVTM and CDR2 is ANQGSEA. The V gene lost 6 bases and the J gene lost 0 bases, with 12 bases spanning the gap. The CDR3 runs 13 residues. The CDR3 nucleotides are TGCAGCGTACAGACCGCAGACTCCTACGAGCAGTACTTC. Its protein product is CSVQTADSYEQYF.

V and J are TRBV9 and TRBJ1-3; weak D call: TRBD1 (5 bases). Trimming stripped 0 bases from V and 0 bases from J, with 7 bases between. Germline CDR1 is SGDLS and CDR2 is YYNGEE. The CDR3 extends over 15 amino acids. The CDR3 sequence: CASSVGGVSGNTIYF. The DNA for the CDR3 is TGTGCCAGCAGCGTAGGGGGCGTCTCTGGAAACACCATATATTTT.

In its sample, this clone was seen a few times. The chain employs TRBV19 and TRBJ1-1; 9 bases are a match to TRBD1. CDR3 length: 14 residues. The germline V gene encodes CDR1 LNHDA and CDR2 SQIVND (reference sequence). V lost 8 bases to trimming and J lost 3 bases; unmatched junction nucleotides: 7. CDR3 protein: CASETQGADTEAFF. In DNA form, the CDR3 reads TGTGCCAGTGAAACACAGGGGGCGGACACTGAAGCTTTCTTT.

The V gene is TRBV19, the J gene TRBJ2-4; no clear D. Looked up from germline, CDR1 is LNHDA and CDR2 is SQIVND (reference sequence). With 9 bases removed from V and 4 bases from J, the gap between germline ends came to 22 bases. The CDR3 is 16 residues long. The CDR3 coding sequence is TGTGCCAGCGATCTGGGCCGTACCAATGGGAAAAACATTCAGTACTTC. Its protein product is CASDLGRTNGKNIQYF.

This clone was recorded once. The chain combines TRBV6-5 with TRBJ1-5, with D perhaps TRBD1 (5 bases). This CDR3 comprises 13 residues. V was clipped by 6 bases and J by 4 bases, with 10 bases between them. The V gene's germline CDR1 is MNHEY and CDR2 SVGAGI. CDR3 in amino acids: CASRGGTNQPQHF. DNA for the CDR3: TGTGCCAGCAGGGGGGGGACGAATCAGCCCCAGCATTTT.

This clone was seen just once. The chain carries TRBV19 and TRBJ1-1, with TRBD1 as a possible D gene (6 bases). The length of the CDR3 is 14 residues. Trimming left V 7 bases short and J 0 bases short, with 12 bases between. Germline CDR1 reads LNHDA; CDR2 reads SQIVND (reference sequence). The DNA of the CDR3 is TGTGCCAGTATCCCGGACAGCATGAACACTGAAGCTTTCTTT. Protein: CASIPDSMNTEAFF. The whole variable domain, filled in from reference TRBV19 and TRBJ1-1, reads DGGITQSPKYLFRKEGQNVTLSCEQNLNHDAMYWYRQDPGQGLRLIYYSQIVNDFQKGDIAEGYSVSREKKESFPLTVTSAQKNPTAFYLCASIPDSMNTEAFFGQGTRLTVV.

Here the CDR3 reads CASRRGGAEETQYF. In nucleotides, the CDR3 is TGTGCCAGCAGAAGGGGGGGGGCGGAGGAGACCCAGTACTTC. The rearrangement uses TRBV6-5 and TRBJ2-5; maybe TRBD2 (7 bases). CDR3 length equals 14 residues. Per germline, CDR1 MNHEY and CDR2 SVGAGI. V lost 6 bases and J 5 bases, leaving 16 bases between the germline ends.

The sample holds one count of this clone. The chain recombines TRBV30 with TRBJ2-5; D gene uncertain. V lost 0 bases and J 4 bases, leaving 12 bases between the germline ends. From germline, CDR1 is GTSNPN and CDR2 SVGIG (reference sequence). This CDR3 is 14 amino acids long. In nucleotides, the CDR3 is TGTGCCTGGAGTGTACTGGGCCTAAGAGAGACCCAGTACTTC. Translated, it gives CAWSVLGLRETQYF.

The chain couples TRBV11-2 to TRBJ1-4; the match to TRBD1 covers 7 bases. Looked up from germline, CDR1 is SGHAT and CDR2 is FQNNGV. The CDR3 extends over 13 amino acids. V was clipped by 5 bases and J by 9 bases; unmatched bases: 6. The DNA for the CDR3 is TGTGCCAGCAGCCTACAGGGGCGGCAAAAACTGTTTTTT. Residues: CASSLQGRQKLFF.

The V call is TRBV3-1 (or the pseudogene TRBV3-2), the J call TRBJ1-1, with 7 bases aligning to TRBD1. The CDR3 spans 16 residues. V lost 4 bases to trimming and J lost 6 bases; unmatched junction nucleotides: 14. The V gene's germline CDR1 is LGHDT and CDR2 YNNKEL (reference sequence). This CDR3 reads CASSPYYRQGSSEAFF. The CDR3 coding sequence is TGTGCCAGCAGCCCTTACTACCGACAGGGTAGTTCTGAAGCTTTCTTT.

This rearrangement joins TRBV6-1 to TRBJ2-1; 8 nucleotides align to TRBD2. The V gene's germline CDR1 is MNHNS and CDR2 SASEGT. CDR3 length: 15 residues. The J segment lost 5 bases and the V segment lost 3 bases, leaving 6 bases of the junction unmatched. This CDR3 reads CASSDPGLEHNEQFF. In DNA, the CDR3 is TGTGCCAGCAGTGACCCGGGACTAGAACACAATGAGCAGTTCTTC.

The V gene is TRBV18, the J gene TRBJ1-5; D is possibly TRBD1 (6 bases). This CDR3 region has 15 residues. The V end was cut by 1 base, the J end by 4 bases, with 11 bases between. Germline loops: CDR1 KGHSH, CDR2 LQKENI. Here the CDR3 reads CASSPLDSNNQPQHF. CDR3 nucleotides: TGTGCCAGCTCACCACTGGACAGCAATAATCAGCCCCAGCATTTT.

The genes are TRBV19 and TRBJ1-2; weak D call: TRBD1 (6 bases). This CDR3 is 15 amino acids long. Germline V lookup: CDR1 LNHDA, CDR2 SQIVND (reference sequence). Deletions cut 4 bases from V and 0 bases from J, with 12 bases between. The CDR3: CASSTSRTANYGYTF. CDR3 nucleotides: TGTGCCAGTAGTACCTCCCGGACAGCTAACTATGGCTACACCTTC.

CDR3 amino acids: CATSRPHPGNYGYTF. The CDR3 coding sequence is TGTGCCACCAGCAGACCTCACCCCGGGAATTATGGCTACACCTTC. The chain links TRBV15 to TRBJ1-2; D call uncertain. Per the germline V gene, CDR1 is LNHNV and CDR2 is YYDKDF (reference sequence). V lost 2 bases and J 5 bases, leaving 15 bases between the germline ends. This CDR3 has 15 residues.

The chain employs TRBV12-5 and TRBJ1-5, with D possibly being TRBD1 (6 bases). Germline-derived CDR1 and CDR2 are LGHNT and FRNRAP. The CDR3 loop spans 16 amino acids. V shed 1 base and J shed 0 bases, with 10 bases lying between them. In DNA form, the CDR3 reads TGTGCTAGTGGTTTGGAAACAGGGTCTAGCAATCAGCCCCAGCATTTT. Residues: CASGLETGSSNQPQHF. The full variable domain, its missing parts supplied by reference TRBV12-5 and TRBJ1-5, is DARVTQTPRHKVTEMGQEVTMRCQPILGHNTVFWYRQTMMQGLELLAYFRNRAPLDDSGMPKDRFSAEMPDATLATLKIQPSEPRDSAVYFCASGLETGSSNQPQHFGDGTRLSIL.

This clone was counted between two and nine times. The chain has TRBV11-2 and TRBJ2-2; 8 bases map to TRBD2. The CDR3 spans 15 residues. Germline assignment: CDR1 SGHAT and CDR2 FQNNGV. The trim removed 5 bases at V and 6 bases at J, leaving 8 bases unmatched. CDR3 nucleotide sequence: TGTGCCAGCAGCGCCCTGGCGGGGGGTCCCGGGGAGCTGTTTTTT. It encodes CASSALAGGPGELFF.

The genes are TRBV20-1 and TRBJ1-2; tentative D call: TRBD1 (6 bases). CDR1 and CDR2 from the germline V gene are DFQATT and SNEGSKA (reference sequence). The CDR3 sequence is 11 residues long. Between the trimmed V and J ends, which lost 6 bases and 6 bases, there was a span of 11 bases. The CDR3: CSADRSHGYTF. CDR3 DNA sequence: TGCAGTGCCGACAGGTCTCATGGCTACACCTTC.

This rearrangement joins TRBV7-2 to TRBJ2-7; maybe TRBD1 (6 bases). The V end lost 0 bases, the J end lost 7 bases, and 19 bases lay between the germline ends. Germline V gene data show CDR1 as SGHTA and CDR2 as FQGNSA. This CDR3 has 16 residues. CDR3: CASSLAGGPPVSEQYF. DNA for the CDR3: TGTGCCAGCAGCTTAGCAGGGGGACCACCAGTGTCGGAGCAGTACTTC.

The rearrangement links TRBV29-1 to TRBJ2-6, with 8 bases fitting TRBD1. The CDR3 has 16 residues. Unmatched junction bases numbered 8, after V lost 6 bases and J lost 1 base. Germline CDR1 SQVTM, CDR2 ANQGSEA. The CDR3 region has the DNA TGCAGCGTCTTGACAGGGGCTCGATCTGGGGCCAACGTCCTGACTTTC. This translates into CSVLTGARSGANVLTF.

This clone was counted a single time. This rearrangement joins TRBV7-2 to TRBJ2-1; D ambiguous. V gave up 5 bases and J gave up 1 base, with 12 bases separating them. The CDR3 is 15 amino acids. From germline, CDR1 is SGHTA and CDR2 FQGNSA. The CDR3 coding sequence is TGTGCCAGCAGCACCGAGAGAGGTTCCTACAATGAGCAGTTCTTC. Translated: CASSTERGSYNEQFF. The full variable domain, in which reference TRBV7-2 and TRBJ2-1 provide the parts outside the CDR3, is GAGVSQSPSNKVTEKGKDVELRCDPISGHTALYWYRQSLGQGLEFLIYFQGNSAPDKSGLPSDRFSAERTGGSVSTLTIQRTQQEDSAVYLCASSTERGSYNEQFFGPGTRLTVL.

This clone has a single count. The V call is TRBV27, the J call TRBJ1-1, with D perhaps TRBD1 (5 bases). Trimming removed 6 bases from V and 4 bases from J, with 6 bases in between. The CDR3 length is 11 residues. Germline assignment: CDR1 MNHEY and CDR2 SMNVEV (reference sequence). CDR3 nucleotides: TGTGCCAGCAGCGGGGGCACTGAAGCTTTCTTT. Its protein is CASSGGTEAFF.

The chain joins TRBV20-1 to TRBJ1-6, with TRBD1 identical over 9 bases. Germline V CDR1 and CDR2: DFQATT, SNEGSKA (reference sequence). V was pared by 3 bases and J by 5 bases, with 5 bases of the junction left unmatched. The length of the CDR3 is 15 residues. CDR3 sequence reads: CSASRQGVHNSPLHF. The CDR3 DNA follows: TGCAGTGCTAGTAGACAGGGGGTCCATAATTCACCCCTCCACTTT.

This chain connects TRBV4-1 to TRBJ2-5, with TRBD2 identical over 8 bases. V lost 2 bases, J lost 2 bases, and 10 bases stayed unmatched. Germline assignment: CDR1 MGHRA and CDR2 YSYEKL. This CDR3 contains 17 residues. DNA for the CDR3: TGCGCCAGCAGCCAATCCTATAGCGGGGTTAAACAAGAGACCCAGTACTTC. This encodes CASSQSYSGVKQETQYF.

The rearrangement uses TRBV24-1 and TRBJ1-5; unclear D gene. The ends were cut back, 4 bases at V and 1 base at J, with 7 bases in the middle. The CDR3 runs 14 residues. Germline CDR1 is KGHDR and CDR2 is SFDVKD. CDR3 sequence reads: CATSESRSNQPQHF. The CDR3 DNA reads as TGTGCCACCAGTGAATCCAGGAGCAATCAGCCCCAGCATTTT.

The chain carries TRBV7-9 and TRBJ1-6, with D possibly TRBD1 on 6 matching bases. The CDR3 covers 14 residues. V was trimmed by 3 bases and J by 7 bases, leaving 10 bases between them. From germline, CDR1 is SEHNR and CDR2 FQNEAQ (reference sequence). The CDR3 loop is CASSFQQGNSPLHF. CDR3 nucleotides: TGTGCCAGCAGCTTCCAACAGGGAAATTCACCCCTCCACTTT.